Listed below are T cell receptor beta chains from one sample, sequenced in a study of monozygotic twins with inflammatory bowel disease. Using the 5' RACE reads, TCRdb records one entry per CDR3 protein without DNA. The sample data list under 200,000 distinct CDR3 sequences. Sequenced input: blood. The receptors stem from a human donor with ulcerative colitis or Crohn's disease, or a healthy co-twin of an affected twin (not recorded which). Each CDR3 is given with its conserved first and last residue. Each record gives: J gene, V gene, CDR3 protein.

TRBJ1-1,TRBV5-1,CASSSAGGMNTEAFF
TRBJ2-2,TRBV28,CASSLRGPEGTGELFF
TRBJ2-6,TRBV7-8,CASSLVRGFSGANVLTF
TRBJ2-3,TRBV5-4,CASSLAARGSTDTQYF
TRBJ2-3,TRBV5-1,CASSLAGTRNTDTQYF
TRBJ2-1,TRBV29-1,CSGQGLAGTYNEQFF
TRBJ2-6,TRBV19,CASSKGGAAGANVLTF
TRBJ2-3,TRBV27,CASSPTFGVDTQYF
TRBJ1-4,TRBV7-9,CASSSPKDTGPIEKLFF
TRBJ2-1,TRBV4-1,CASSQADGPAGRQFF
TRBJ2-5,TRBV7-9,CASSLVGVNKETQYF
TRBJ2-3,TRBV11-3,CASSPTRGTDTQYF
TRBJ1-4,TRBV7-9,CASSLVLAGTNEKLFF
TRBJ2-3,TRBV7-6,CASSDASDTQYF
TRBJ2-1,TRBV5-1,CASSLAALAGASYNEQFF
TRBJ2-7,TRBV20-1,CSARTGDFISYEQYF
TRBJ1-6,TRBV30,CAWSAVSGTGGNSPLHF
TRBJ2-4,TRBV21-1,CARTPGGTSGSRAKNIQYF
TRBJ2-1,TRBV28,CASSPWSAWEQFF
TRBJ1-3,TRBV7-9,CASSLAGMSGNTIYF
TRBJ2-1,TRBV28,CASSLVGGRKGLGSYNEQFF
TRBJ2-2,TRBV12-3/TRBV12-4,CASSPASGSPGELFF
TRBJ1-4,TRBV12-3/TRBV12-4,CASSFNLVGEKLFF
TRBJ2-1,TRBV12-3/TRBV12-4,CASSPDRLNEQFF
TRBJ2-1,TRBV19,CASSIQPASYNEQFF
TRBJ2-7,TRBV15,CATSRDFLPAYEQYF
TRBJ2-6,TRBV7-9,CACQHSGANVLTF
TRBJ2-4,TRBV4-3,CASSQDHYQGADIQYF
TRBJ2-7,TRBV18,CASSPGRGFHEQYF
TRBJ2-1,TRBV4-2,CASSLSSGNNEQFF
TRBJ2-1,TRBV6-2/TRBV6-3,CASSPTSGGYNEQFF
TRBJ2-1,TRBV5-1,CASSGLGKQTSSYNEQFF
TRBJ2-7,TRBV19,CASSLGLADLYEQYF